This T cell receptor beta chain stems from a study of T-cell reconstitution after alpha-beta-depleted transplantation in children. V shed 3 bases, J shed 2 bases, and the junction held 7 bases outside the gene matches. The CDR3 runs to 16 residues. CDR1 and CDR2 (germline): SGHRS, YFSETQ. Unique molecular identifiers were incorporated when the TCRbeta library was constructed. Via MiXCR, TCRdb re-called the PCR reads, giving one row per CDR3 protein. Of 200,000 to 250,000 distinct CDR3 sequences listed, roughly 10% are singletons. The source was PBMCs from the stem cell graft donor, collected from the stem cell graft. This TCR came from a human donor who donated a stem cell graft to a child with acute lymphoblastic leukemia. This chain connects TRBV5-1 to TRBJ2-3; TRBD1 matches 9 bases. The CDR3 here is CASSSTGTGNTDTQYF. CDR3 coding DNA: TGCGCCAGCAGCTCTACCGGGACAGGGAACACAGATACGCAGTATTTT.